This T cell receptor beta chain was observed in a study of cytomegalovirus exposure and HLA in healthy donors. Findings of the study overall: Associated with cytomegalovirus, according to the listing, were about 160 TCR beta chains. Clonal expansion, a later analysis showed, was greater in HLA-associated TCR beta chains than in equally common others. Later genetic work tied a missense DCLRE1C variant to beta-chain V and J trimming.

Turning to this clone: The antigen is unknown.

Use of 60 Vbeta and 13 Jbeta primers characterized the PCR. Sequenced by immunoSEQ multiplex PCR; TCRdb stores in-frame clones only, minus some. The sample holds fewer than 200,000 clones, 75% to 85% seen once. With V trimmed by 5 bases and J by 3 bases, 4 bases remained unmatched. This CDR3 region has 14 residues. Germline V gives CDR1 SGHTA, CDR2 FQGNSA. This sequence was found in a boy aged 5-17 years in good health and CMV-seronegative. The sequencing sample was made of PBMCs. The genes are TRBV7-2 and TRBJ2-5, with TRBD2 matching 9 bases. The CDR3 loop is CASSLRLAEETQYF. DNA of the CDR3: TGTGCCAGCAGCCTACGACTAGCGGAAGAGACCCAGTACTTC.